Presented here are 29 T cell receptor beta chains from one specimen sequenced in a study of blood T cell repertoires in COVID-19. Sequencing used immunoSEQ multiplex PCR; TCRdb keeps in-frame clones, though not all of them. The table has 190,000 or so clones, 83% seen once; the top ten hold less than 3.5%. Specimen: peripheral blood. The receptor set was obtained from a man between 45 and 60 years old with active or convalescent COVID-19.

This CDR3 is CASSKNRDREWGYTF. DNA of the CDR3: TGTGCCAGCAGTAAAAACCGGGACAGAGAATGGGGCTACACCTTC. J is TRBJ1-2 and V is TRBV7-9, with TRBD1 matching over 7 bases. There are 15 residues in the CDR3. Per the germline V gene, CDR1 is SEHNR and CDR2 is FQNEAQ (reference sequence). J was trimmed by 8 bases and V by 6 bases; bases with no gene match: 15. Supplemented by reference TRBV7-9 and TRBJ1-2, the full variable domain reads DTGVSQNPRHKITKRGQNVTFRCDPISEHNRLYWYRQTLGQGPEFLTYFQNEAQLEKSRLLSDRFSAERPKGSFSTLEIQRTEQGDSAMYLCASSKNRDREWGYTFGSGTRLTVV.

The chain recombines TRBV24-1 with TRBJ1-1; TRBD1 is a possible D gene (5 bases). With 9 bases removed from V and 7 bases from J, the gap between germline ends came to 17 bases. The CDR3 sequence is 13 residues long. Looked up from germline, CDR1 is KGHDR and CDR2 is SFDVKD. This CDR3 is CATGRQLRFEAFF. CDR3 nucleotide sequence: TGTGCCACCGGACGACAGCTTCGCTTTGAAGCTTTCTTT.

This clone was observed a handful of times. This chain uses TRBV7-2 with TRBJ1-2, with 8 bases lining up with TRBD1. The CDR3 spans 15 residues. V was pared by 5 bases and J by 4 bases, with 9 bases of the junction left unmatched. Per germline, CDR1 SGHTA and CDR2 FQGNSA. CDR3 DNA: TGTGCCAGCAGCACCGGGACAGGCTTTGGCTATGGCTACACCTTC. Translating gives CASSTGTGFGYGYTF.

The rearrangement joins TRBV7-9 to TRBJ2-7; 11 bases map to TRBD2. The CDR3 is 15 amino acids. V was pared by 5 bases and J by 5 bases, with 8 bases of the junction left unmatched. Germline V gene data show CDR1 as SEHNR and CDR2 as FQNEAQ (reference sequence). The CDR3 protein is CASSPASGGSHEQYF. CDR3 sequence (DNA): TGTGCCAGCAGCCCAGCTAGCGGGGGGTCACACGAGCAGTACTTC.

V is TRBV9 and J is TRBJ2-3; D unresolved. Germline loops: CDR1 SGDLS, CDR2 YYNGEE. Between the trimmed V and J ends, which lost 0 bases and 0 bases, there was a span of 17 bases. The CDR3 is made up of 18 amino acids. The CDR3 DNA reads as TGTGCCAGCAGCGTAGAGCTCTTGACATACGCTAGCACAGATACGCAGTATTTT. This translates into CASSVELLTYASTDTQYF. The full variable domain, rest sourced from reference TRBV9 and TRBJ2-3, is DSGVTQTPKHLITATGQRVTLRCSPRSGDLSVYWYQQSLDQGLQFLIQYYNGEERAKGNILERFSAQQFPDLHSELNLSSLELGDSALYFCASSVELLTYASTDTQYFGPGTRLTVL.

This clone was seen a single time. The V and J genes are TRBV10-3 and TRBJ1-5, with D possibly matching TRBD1 (5 bases). Germline CDR1 ENHRY, CDR2 SYGVKD. This CDR3 comprises 16 residues. Trimming cost V 0 bases and J 7 bases, with 16 bases left between them. Here the CDR3 DNA reads TGTGCCATCAGTGAGTCAGAGGCGTCGAAGGGGCAGCCCCAGCATTTT. This codes for CAISESEASKGQPQHF.

This chain joins TRBV28 and TRBJ1-2; 9 nucleotides agree with TRBD1. Germline CDR1 MDHEN, CDR2 SYDVKM. The CDR3 sequence is 15 residues long. V dropped 6 bases and J dropped 4; count of bases not matched to a gene: 9. In nucleotides, the CDR3 is TGTGCCAGCAGCCTAATGACAGGGGGAGGCTATGGCTACACCTTC. This codes for CASSLMTGGGYGYTF.

This clone was observed once. This sequence joins TRBV7-6 and TRBJ1-4; 10 nucleotides line up with TRBD1. The CDR3 is made up of 14 amino acids. CDR1 is SGHVS and CDR2 is FNYEAQ in the germline V gene. V dropped 5 bases and J dropped 7; count of bases not matched to a gene: 4. CDR3 in amino acids: CASSRGQGSEKLFF. CDR3 DNA: TGTGCCAGCAGCAGGGGACAGGGGAGTGAAAAACTGTTTTTT.

This chain connects TRBV4-3 to TRBJ1-1, with 7 bases identical to TRBD1. Germline V gene sequence: CDR1 LGHNA, CDR2 YSLEER. The V segment lost 5 bases and the J segment 3 bases; nucleotides outside the gene matches: 3. The CDR3 sequence is 13 residues long. The CDR3 DNA follows: TGCGCCAGCAGCTTGCAGGGGGACACTGAAGCTTTCTTT. This codes for CASSLQGDTEAFF.

This chain links TRBV11-2 with TRBJ1-6; TRBD1 agrees at 7 bases. J lost 6 bases, V lost 5 bases, and 4 bases had no gene match. This CDR3 has 14 residues. CDR1 is SGHAT, CDR2 FQNNGV, per germline. The CDR3: CASSAAGGNSPLHF. The CDR3 nucleotides read TGTGCCAGCAGCGCGGCAGGGGGTAATTCACCCCTCCACTTT.

This clone was observed a handful of times. The chain is built from TRBV10-2 and TRBJ2-2, with D unclear. Deletions cut 5 bases from V and 4 bases from J, with 8 bases between. Germline V CDR1 and CDR2: WSHSY, SAAADI. The CDR3 spans 13 residues. In DNA form, the CDR3 reads TGCGCCAGCAGTACCATCAGCACCGGGGAGCTGTTTTTT. Translated, it gives CASSTISTGELFF.

The genes are TRBV5-1 and TRBJ2-1; 11 positions match TRBD2. Trimming removed 3 bases from V and 1 base from J; junction bases left unmatched: 3. The CDR3 is 16 amino acids. Germline V gene lookup returns CDR1 SGHRS and CDR2 YFSETQ. CDR3 in amino acids: CASSSTSGGSYNEQFF. The CDR3 bases are TGCGCCAGCAGCTCCACTAGCGGGGGATCCTACAATGAGCAGTTCTTC.

The chain uses TRBV18 and TRBJ1-1; weak D call: TRBD1 (6 bases). This CDR3 region has 15 residues. V was pared by 1 base and J by 2 bases, with 11 bases between. Looked up from germline, CDR1 is KGHSH and CDR2 is LQKENI. The CDR3 nucleotides are TGTGCCAGCTCACCACTTCAGGGGCTTAACACTGAAGCTTTCTTT. Its protein is CASSPLQGLNTEAFF.

The V call is TRBV3-1 (or the pseudogene TRBV3-2), the J call TRBJ1-3; a possible D gene is TRBD1 (6 bases). V lost 1 base, J lost 2 bases, and 12 bases lay in between. Germline V gene lookup returns CDR1 LGHDT and CDR2 YNNKEL (reference sequence). This CDR3 region has 16 residues. As DNA, the CDR3 is TGTGCCAGCAGCCAAGTAGGCCAGGGGCCTGGAAACACCATATATTTT. It yields the protein CASSQVGQGPGNTIYF.

V usage is TRBV6-5 and J usage is TRBJ2-1, with 9 bases aligning to TRBD2. CDR3 length: 14 amino acids. V was pared by 8 bases and J by 8 bases, with 10 bases of the junction left unmatched. CDR1 MNHEY and CDR2 SVGAGI come from the germline V gene. The CDR3 DNA is TGTGCCAGCCGTAAGGCGGGGGGGCACGATGAGCAGTTCTTC. It codes for CASRKAGGHDEQFF.

The chain carries TRBV6-5 and TRBJ1-1; 8 positions match TRBD1. The germline V gene encodes CDR1 MNHEY and CDR2 SVGAGI. The trim removed 7 bases at V and 0 bases at J, leaving 7 bases unmatched. The CDR3 contains 15 residues. CDR3 protein: CASIIRQGMNTEAFF. DNA for the CDR3: TGTGCCAGCATTATCCGACAGGGGATGAACACTGAAGCTTTCTTT.

V and J are TRBV28 and TRBJ1-2; D call uncertain. The germline V gene encodes CDR1 MDHEN and CDR2 SYDVKM. V dropped 8 bases and J dropped 4 bases, with 11 bases sitting between them. CDR3 length: 12 residues. Written as DNA, the CDR3 is TGTGCCAGCCCCGGGGTGCTCTATGGCTACACCTTC. Its translation: CASPGVLYGYTF.

The genes are TRBV11-3 and TRBJ2-7; 7 nucleotides match TRBD1. The CDR3 covers 15 residues. CDR1 is SGHNT and CDR2 is YENEEA in the germline V gene. The ends lost 5 bases at V and 2 bases at J; junction bases unmatched: 9. The chain's CDR3 is CASSLSGGPTYEQYF. The DNA for the CDR3 is TGTGCCAGCAGCCTATCAGGGGGACCAACCTACGAGCAGTACTTC.

The sample holds many counts of this clone. The chain couples TRBV9 to TRBJ1-4, with 10 bases that match TRBD1. The ends lost 4 bases at V and 7 bases at J; junction bases unmatched: 7. CDR3 length: 15 residues. Looked up from germline, CDR1 is SGDLS and CDR2 is YYNGEE. The CDR3, as DNA: TGTGCCAGCAGCTTCGGGACAGGGGAGGGTGAAAAACTGTTTTTT. Protein: CASSFGTGEGEKLFF.

The CDR3 DNA is TGTGCCAGCTCACTGGGACAGGGGATCTCTGGAAACACCATATATTTT. Translated: CASSLGQGISGNTIYF. The chain recombines TRBV18 with TRBJ1-3; 10 nucleotides align to TRBD1. The CDR3 runs to 16 residues. Germline V gene lookup returns CDR1 KGHSH and CDR2 LQKENI. V shed 4 bases, J shed 0 bases, and the junction held 3 bases outside the gene matches. Supplemented by reference TRBV18 and TRBJ1-3, the full variable domain reads NAGVMQNPRHLVRRRGQEARLRCSPMKGHSHVYWYRQLPEEGLKFMVYLQKENIIDESGMPKERFSAEFPKEGPSILRIQQVVRGDSAAYFCASSLGQGISGNTIYFGEGSWLTVV.

The chain employs TRBV19 and TRBJ1-5; no clear D gene. CDR1 and CDR2 (germline): LNHDA, SQIVND (reference sequence). V was trimmed by 5 bases and J by 0 bases, leaving 8 bases between them. CDR3 size: 14 residues. CDR3 in amino acids: CASSLLDSNQPQHF. The CDR3 bases are TGTGCCAGTAGTCTCCTAGATAGCAATCAGCCCCAGCATTTT.

The rearrangement uses TRBV6-5 and TRBJ2-2; D is perhaps TRBD2 (5 bases). Germline assignment: CDR1 MNHEY and CDR2 SVGAGI. The length of the CDR3 is 14 residues. V was cut by 8 bases and J by 1 base, with 11 bases left in between. The chain's CDR3 is CASGRTLNTGELFF. The CDR3 region has the DNA TGTGCCAGCGGTCGGACTTTGAACACCGGGGAGCTGTTTTTT.

The CDR3 is CASSSGQGYPEAFF. The CDR3 nucleotides are TGTGCCAGCAGTTCGGGACAGGGGTACCCTGAAGCTTTCTTT. This chain uses TRBV28 with TRBJ1-1, with 10 positions matching TRBD1. This CDR3 is built from 14 residues. The germline V gene has CDR1 MDHEN and CDR2 SYDVKM. V lost 4 bases and J lost 6; bases outside the gene matches: 5.

CDR3 nucleotide sequence: TGTGCCAGCAGCCCTGACAGGGCGATGGAAAAACTGTTTTTT. This gives the protein CASSPDRAMEKLFF. V is TRBV5-4 and J is TRBJ1-4, with 7 bases that match TRBD1. Trimming at V came to 4 bases and at J to 8 bases, leaving 8 bases not matched to a gene. Germline V gives CDR1 SGHNT, CDR2 YYREEE (reference sequence). The CDR3 sequence is 14 residues long.

The chain employs TRBV5-4 and TRBJ1-6, with 8 bases that match TRBD1. CDR3 length equals 13 residues. V dropped 4 bases and J dropped 10; count of bases not matched to a gene: 4. Germline loops: CDR1 SGHNT, CDR2 YYREEE (reference sequence). CDR3: CASSRTGLSPLHF. In DNA form, the CDR3 reads TGTGCCAGCAGCCGGACAGGGTTGTCACCCCTCCACTTT.

This chain uses TRBV28 with TRBJ1-1, with TRBD1 as a possible D gene (6 bases). This CDR3 spans 15 amino acids. CDR1 and CDR2 from the germline V gene are MDHEN and SYDVKM. V was shortened by 8 bases and J by 8 bases, with 24 bases between the two germline ends. The CDR3 loop is CASYTYRESLTEAFF. Written as DNA, the CDR3 is TGTGCCAGCTACACCTACAGGGAAAGTTTGACCGAAGCTTTCTTT.

The V and J genes are TRBV7-9 and TRBJ1-4; D may be TRBD1 (5 bases). There are 13 residues in the CDR3. V was shortened by 6 bases and J by 8 bases, with 13 bases between the two germline ends. Germline assignment: CDR1 SEHNR and CDR2 FQNEAQ (reference sequence). CDR3 sequence reads: CASRGRVKEKLFF. CDR3 bases: TGTGCCAGCAGAGGCAGGGTGAAGGAAAAACTGTTTTTT.

The CDR3 bases are TGTGCCAGCAGCTTAGCCGGGGGGATCGAGCAGTACTTC. This codes for CASSLAGGIEQYF. The J gene is TRBJ2-7, the V gene TRBV11-2; TRBD2 matches at 7 bases. The CDR3 length is 13 residues. CDR1 is SGHAT, CDR2 FQNNGV, per germline. With 1 base clipped from V and 6 bases from J, the junction kept 3 bases outside the gene matches.

The chain uses TRBV6-1 and TRBJ2-6; D perhaps matches TRBD2 (6 bases). The CDR3 length is 17 residues. Trimming took off 4 bases at V and 0 bases at J, with 13 bases between the two ends. CDR1 is MNHNS, CDR2 SASEGT, per germline. The CDR3 region is CASSAVSGSSGANVLTF. The CDR3 region has the DNA TGTGCCAGCAGTGCGGTTAGCGGAAGCTCTGGGGCCAACGTCCTGACTTTC.